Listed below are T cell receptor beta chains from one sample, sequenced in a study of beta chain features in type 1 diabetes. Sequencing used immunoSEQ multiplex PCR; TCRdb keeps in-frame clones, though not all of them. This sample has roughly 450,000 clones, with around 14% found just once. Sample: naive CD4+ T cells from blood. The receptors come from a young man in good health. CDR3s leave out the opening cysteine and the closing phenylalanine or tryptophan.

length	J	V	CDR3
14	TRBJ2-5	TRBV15	ATSRDRQGRGETQY
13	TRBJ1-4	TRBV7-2	ASSLAGTGGEKLF
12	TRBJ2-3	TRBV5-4	ASSFGPQTDTQY
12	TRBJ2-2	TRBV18	ASSPQGITGELF
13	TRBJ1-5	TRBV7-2	ASSLGGQRNQPQH
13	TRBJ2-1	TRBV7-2	ASSLELAGHNEQF
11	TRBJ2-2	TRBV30	AWSVLGNGELF
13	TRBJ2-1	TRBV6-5	ASSRGTSGYNEQF
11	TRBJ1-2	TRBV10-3	AISETDNYGYT
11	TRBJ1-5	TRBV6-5	ASSYGRDQPQH
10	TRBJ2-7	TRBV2	ASSASRYEQY
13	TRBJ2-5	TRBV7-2	ASSLGTGGGETQY
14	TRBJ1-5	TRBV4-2	ASSRESGAGYQPQH
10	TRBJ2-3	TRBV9	ASSHGIDTQY
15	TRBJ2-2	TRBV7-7	ASSDFSGTGSAGELF
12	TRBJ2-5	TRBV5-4	ASSFPGRDETQY
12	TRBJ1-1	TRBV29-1	SVQKGGSSTEAF
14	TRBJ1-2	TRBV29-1	SVPGGVTKANYGYT
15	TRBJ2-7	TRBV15	ATSRDLAGQKYYEQY
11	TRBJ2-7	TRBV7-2	ASAELRGYEQY
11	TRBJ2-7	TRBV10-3	AISGQNPLEQY
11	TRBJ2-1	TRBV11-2	ASSLIGGNEQF
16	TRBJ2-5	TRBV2	ASSEGTSGGPYQETQY
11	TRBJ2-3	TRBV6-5	ASRGSLLDTQY
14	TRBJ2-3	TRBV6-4	ASSDQPAGGTNTQY
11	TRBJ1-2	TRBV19	ASSTDRVYGYT
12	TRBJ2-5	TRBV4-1	ASSQRPFGVTQY
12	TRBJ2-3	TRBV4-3	ASSLGGGTDTQY
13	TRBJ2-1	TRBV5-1	ASSLVQVGDNEQF
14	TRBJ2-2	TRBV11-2	ASSLVRQGGAGELF
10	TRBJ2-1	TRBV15	ATSRRRNEQF
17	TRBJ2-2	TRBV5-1	ASSLRGGQDRANTGELF
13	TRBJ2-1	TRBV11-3	ASSLDSAAYNEQF
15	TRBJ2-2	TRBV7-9	ASSQPQGRTNTGELF
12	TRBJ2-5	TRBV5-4	ASSPGQGRQTQY
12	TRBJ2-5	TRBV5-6	ASSSIPGTETQY
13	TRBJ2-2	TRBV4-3	ASSQDRPPTGELF
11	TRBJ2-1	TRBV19	ASGQGVYNEQF
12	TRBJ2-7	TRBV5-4	ASSHTGQRYEQY
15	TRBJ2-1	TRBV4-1	ASSPWAIPSSYNEQF
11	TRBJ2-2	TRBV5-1	ASSPEIAGELF
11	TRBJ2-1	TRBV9	ASSVGLVSEQF
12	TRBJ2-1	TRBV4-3	ASSQDQRTELQF
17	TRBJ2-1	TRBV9	ASSPAGSPSVNQGHTQF
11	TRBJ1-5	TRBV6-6	ASSYSTGQPQH
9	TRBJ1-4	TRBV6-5	ASSSTGELF
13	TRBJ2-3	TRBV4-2	ASSQESGSTDTQY
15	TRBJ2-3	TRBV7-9	ASSRTPLQPATDTQY
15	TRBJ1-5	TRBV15	ATSRALGFGGNQPQH
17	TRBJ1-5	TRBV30	AWSVGTGTTLFSNQPQH
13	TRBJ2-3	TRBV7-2	ASSLASGVADTQY
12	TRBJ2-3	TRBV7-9	ASSLASGTDTQY
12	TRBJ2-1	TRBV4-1	ASRAVGSYNEQF
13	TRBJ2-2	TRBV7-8	ASSQGWANTGELF
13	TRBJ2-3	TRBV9	ASSPGPGTTDTQY